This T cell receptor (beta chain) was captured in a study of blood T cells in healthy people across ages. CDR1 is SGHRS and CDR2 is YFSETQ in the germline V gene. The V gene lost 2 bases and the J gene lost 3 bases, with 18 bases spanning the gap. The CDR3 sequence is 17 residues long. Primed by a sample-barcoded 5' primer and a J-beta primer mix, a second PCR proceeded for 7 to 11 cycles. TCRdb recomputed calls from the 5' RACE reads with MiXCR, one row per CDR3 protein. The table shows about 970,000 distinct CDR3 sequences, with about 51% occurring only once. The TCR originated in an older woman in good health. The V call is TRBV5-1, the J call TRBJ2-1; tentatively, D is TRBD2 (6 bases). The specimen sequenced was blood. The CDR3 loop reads CASSFGAAGSVYNEQFF. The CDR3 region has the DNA TGCGCCAGCAGCTTCGGAGCGGCGGGATCGGTCTACAATGAGCAGTTCTTC. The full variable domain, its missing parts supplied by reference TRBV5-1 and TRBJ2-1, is KAGVTQTPRYLIKTRGQQVTLSCSPISGHRSVSWYQQTPGQGLQFLFEYFSETQRNKGNFPGRFSGRQFSNSRSEMNVSTLELGDSALYLCASSFGAAGSVYNEQFFGPGTRLTVL.